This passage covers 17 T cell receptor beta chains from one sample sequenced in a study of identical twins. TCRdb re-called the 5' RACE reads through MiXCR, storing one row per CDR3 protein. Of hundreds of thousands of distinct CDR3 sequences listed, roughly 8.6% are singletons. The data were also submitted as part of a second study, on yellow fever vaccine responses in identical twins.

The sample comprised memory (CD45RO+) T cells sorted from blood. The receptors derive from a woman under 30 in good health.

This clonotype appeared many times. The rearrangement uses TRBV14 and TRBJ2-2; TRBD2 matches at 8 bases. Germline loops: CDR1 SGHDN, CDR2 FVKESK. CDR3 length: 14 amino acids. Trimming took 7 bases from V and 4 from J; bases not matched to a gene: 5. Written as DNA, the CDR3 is TGTGCCAGCACCCTAAGCGGGGGCACCGGGGAGCTGTTTTTT. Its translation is CASTLSGGTGELFF.

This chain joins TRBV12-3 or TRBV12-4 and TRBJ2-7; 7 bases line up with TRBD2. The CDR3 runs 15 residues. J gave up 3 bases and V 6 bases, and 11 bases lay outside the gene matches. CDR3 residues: CASRDSGVGNYEQYF. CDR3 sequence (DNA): TGTGCCAGCAGAGACAGCGGGGTCGGAAACTACGAGCAGTACTTC.

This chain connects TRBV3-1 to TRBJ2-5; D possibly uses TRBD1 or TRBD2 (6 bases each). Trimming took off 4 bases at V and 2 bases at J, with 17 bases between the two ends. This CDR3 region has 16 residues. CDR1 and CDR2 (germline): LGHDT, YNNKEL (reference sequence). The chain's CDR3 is CASSPGGHAKQETQYF. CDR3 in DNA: TGTGCCAGCAGCCCCGGGGGACACGCAAAACAAGAGACCCAGTACTTC.

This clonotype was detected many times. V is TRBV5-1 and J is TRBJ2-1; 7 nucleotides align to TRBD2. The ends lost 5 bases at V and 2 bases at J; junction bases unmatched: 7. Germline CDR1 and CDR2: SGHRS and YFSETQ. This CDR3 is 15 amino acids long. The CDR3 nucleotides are TGCGCCAGCAGGCTCAGGGACTACACCTACAATGAGCAGTTCTTC. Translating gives CASRLRDYTYNEQFF.

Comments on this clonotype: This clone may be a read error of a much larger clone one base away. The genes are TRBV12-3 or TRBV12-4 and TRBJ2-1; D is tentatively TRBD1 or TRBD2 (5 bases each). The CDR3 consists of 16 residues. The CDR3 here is CASRTQTGRNYNEQLF. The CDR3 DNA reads TGTGCCAGCAGAACCCAAACGGGACGGAACTACAATGAGCAGCTCTTC.

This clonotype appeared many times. The CDR3 DNA sequence: TGTGCCAGCAGAAACCGAGCGGGCGCGGGGACCCAGTACTTC. It is translated as CASRNRAGAGTQYF. The chain uses TRBV12-3 or TRBV12-4 and TRBJ2-5; D might be TRBD2 (6 bases). With 6 bases removed from V and 7 bases from J, the gap between germline ends came to 18 bases. This CDR3 spans 14 amino acids.

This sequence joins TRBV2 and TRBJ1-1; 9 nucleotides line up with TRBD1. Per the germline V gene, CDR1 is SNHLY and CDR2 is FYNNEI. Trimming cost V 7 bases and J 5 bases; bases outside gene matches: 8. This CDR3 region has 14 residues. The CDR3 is CASKPDRGSTEAFF. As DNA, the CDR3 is TGTGCCAGCAAGCCGGACAGGGGCAGTACTGAAGCTTTCTTT.

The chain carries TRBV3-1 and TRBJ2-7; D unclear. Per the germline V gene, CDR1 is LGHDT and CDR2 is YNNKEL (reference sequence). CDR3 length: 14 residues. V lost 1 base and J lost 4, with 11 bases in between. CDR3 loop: CASSQARPPYEQYV. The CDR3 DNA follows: TGTGCCAGCAGCCAAGCCCGTCCTCCTTACGAGCAGTACGTC.

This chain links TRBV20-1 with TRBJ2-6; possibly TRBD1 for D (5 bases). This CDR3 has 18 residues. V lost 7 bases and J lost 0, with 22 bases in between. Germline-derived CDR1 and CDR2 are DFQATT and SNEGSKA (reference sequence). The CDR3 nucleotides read TGCAGTGTCTCCAGGAGAAGGGGTGAATCCTCTGGGGCCAACGTCCTGACTTTC. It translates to CSVSRRRGESSGANVLTF.

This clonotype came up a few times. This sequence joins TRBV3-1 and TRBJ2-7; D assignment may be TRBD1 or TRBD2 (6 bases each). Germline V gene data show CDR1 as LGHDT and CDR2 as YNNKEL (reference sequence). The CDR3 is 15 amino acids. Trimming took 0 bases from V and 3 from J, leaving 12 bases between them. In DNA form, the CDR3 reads TGTGCCAGCAGCCAAGAAAGGGGGGAGTACTACGAGCAGTACTTC. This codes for CASSQERGEYYEQYF.

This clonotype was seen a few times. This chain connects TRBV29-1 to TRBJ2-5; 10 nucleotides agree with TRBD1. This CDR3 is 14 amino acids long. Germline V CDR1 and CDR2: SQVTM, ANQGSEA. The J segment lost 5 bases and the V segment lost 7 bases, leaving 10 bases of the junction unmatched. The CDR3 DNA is TGCAGCGGCGCACCCGGGACAGGGGTGGAGACCCAGTACTTC. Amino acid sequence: CSGAPGTGVETQYF.

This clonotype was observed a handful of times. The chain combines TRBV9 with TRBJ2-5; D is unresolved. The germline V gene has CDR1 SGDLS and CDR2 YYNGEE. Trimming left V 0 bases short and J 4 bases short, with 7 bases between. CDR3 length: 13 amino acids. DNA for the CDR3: TGTGCCAGCAGCGTAGAGGGTAGAGAGACCCAGTACTTC. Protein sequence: CASSVEGRETQYF.

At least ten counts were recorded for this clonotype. This CDR3 reads CSAGGTSSYEQYF. CDR3 sequence (DNA): TGCAGTGCAGGGGGCACGAGCTCCTACGAGCAGTACTTC. The chain combines TRBV29-1 with TRBJ2-7; TRBD1 aligns across 8 bases. CDR1 is SQVTM, CDR2 ANQGSEA, per germline. This CDR3 has 13 amino acids.

This CDR3 is CSVAQDRREYGYTF. The CDR3 DNA reads TGCAGCGTTGCACAGGACCGGAGGGAGTATGGCTACACCTTC. The chain has TRBV29-1 and TRBJ1-2; D possibly corresponds to TRBD1 (5 bases). Deletions cut 4 bases from V and 5 bases from J, with 17 bases between. This CDR3 is 14 amino acids long. Germline assignment: CDR1 SQVTM and CDR2 ANQGSEA.

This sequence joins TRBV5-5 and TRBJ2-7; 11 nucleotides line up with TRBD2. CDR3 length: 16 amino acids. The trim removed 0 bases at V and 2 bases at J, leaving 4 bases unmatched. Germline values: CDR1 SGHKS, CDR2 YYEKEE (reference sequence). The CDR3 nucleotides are TGTGCCAGCAGCTTGGAGGCTAGCGGGGGGACCTACGAGCAGTACTTC. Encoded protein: CASSLEASGGTYEQYF.

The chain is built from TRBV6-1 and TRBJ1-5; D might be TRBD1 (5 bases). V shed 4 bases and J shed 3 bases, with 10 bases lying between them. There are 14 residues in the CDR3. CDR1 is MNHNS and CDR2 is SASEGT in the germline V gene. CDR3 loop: CASSGQGNNQPQHF. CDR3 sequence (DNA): TGTGCCAGCAGTGGTCAGGGAAACAATCAGCCCCAGCATTTT.

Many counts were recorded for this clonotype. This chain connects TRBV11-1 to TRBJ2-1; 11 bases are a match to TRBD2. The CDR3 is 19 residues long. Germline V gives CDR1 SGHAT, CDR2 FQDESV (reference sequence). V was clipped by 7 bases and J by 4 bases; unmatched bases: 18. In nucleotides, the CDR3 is TGTGCCAGCAAGTTACCCCGACTAGCGGGGATGAGGGGATACAATGAGCAGTTCTTC. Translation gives CASKLPRLAGMRGYNEQFF.